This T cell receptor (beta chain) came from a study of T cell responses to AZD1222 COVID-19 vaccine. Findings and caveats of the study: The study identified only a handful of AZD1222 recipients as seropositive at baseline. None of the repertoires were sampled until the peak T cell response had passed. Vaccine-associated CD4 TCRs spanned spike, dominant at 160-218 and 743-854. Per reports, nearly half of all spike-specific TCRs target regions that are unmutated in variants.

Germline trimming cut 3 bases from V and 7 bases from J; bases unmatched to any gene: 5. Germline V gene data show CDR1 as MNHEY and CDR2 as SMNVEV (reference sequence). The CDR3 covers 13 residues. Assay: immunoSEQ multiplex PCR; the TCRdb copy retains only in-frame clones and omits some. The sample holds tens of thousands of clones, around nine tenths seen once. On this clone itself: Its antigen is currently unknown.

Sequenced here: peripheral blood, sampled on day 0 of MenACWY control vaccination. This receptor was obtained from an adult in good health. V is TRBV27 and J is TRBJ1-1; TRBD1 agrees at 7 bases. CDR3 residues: CASSFRQGLEAFF. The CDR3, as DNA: TGTGCCAGCAGTTTCCGACAGGGACTTGAAGCTTTCTTT.